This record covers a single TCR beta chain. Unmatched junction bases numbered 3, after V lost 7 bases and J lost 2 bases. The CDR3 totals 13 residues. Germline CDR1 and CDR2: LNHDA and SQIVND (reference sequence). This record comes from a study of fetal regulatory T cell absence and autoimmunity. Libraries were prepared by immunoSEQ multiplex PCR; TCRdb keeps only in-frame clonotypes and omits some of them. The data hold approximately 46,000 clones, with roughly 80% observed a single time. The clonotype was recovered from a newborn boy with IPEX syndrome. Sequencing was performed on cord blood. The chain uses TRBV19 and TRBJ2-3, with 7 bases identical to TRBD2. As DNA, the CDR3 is TGTGCCAGTACCGGGGGGACCACAGATACGCAGTATTTT. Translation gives CASTGGTTDTQYF.